The T cell receptor (beta chain) described here comes from a study of early T cells in non-severe SARS-CoV-2 infection. This clonotype ranks as medium-sized. Germline values: CDR1 MNHEY, CDR2 SVGAGI. There are 12 residues in the CDR3. V was shortened by 3 bases and J by 6 bases, with 8 bases between the two germline ends. In the library, individual cDNA molecules carried attached unique molecular identifiers. Each CDR3 protein gets one entry after TCRdb re-called the 5' RACE reads with MiXCR. Counted here are 50,000 or so distinct CDR3 sequences, about 4% occurring once; the ten biggest clones make up around 5.5%.

This TCR derives from an adult who was a healthcare worker with PCR-confirmed SARS-CoV-2 infection or an uninfected control (not recorded which). Sequenced: whole blood. The rearrangement links TRBV6-5 to TRBJ1-2, with D perhaps matching TRBD1 (5 bases). The CDR3 sequence is CASSYGGNGYTF. Written as DNA, the CDR3 is TGTGCCAGCAGTTATGGGGGAAATGGCTACACCTTC.